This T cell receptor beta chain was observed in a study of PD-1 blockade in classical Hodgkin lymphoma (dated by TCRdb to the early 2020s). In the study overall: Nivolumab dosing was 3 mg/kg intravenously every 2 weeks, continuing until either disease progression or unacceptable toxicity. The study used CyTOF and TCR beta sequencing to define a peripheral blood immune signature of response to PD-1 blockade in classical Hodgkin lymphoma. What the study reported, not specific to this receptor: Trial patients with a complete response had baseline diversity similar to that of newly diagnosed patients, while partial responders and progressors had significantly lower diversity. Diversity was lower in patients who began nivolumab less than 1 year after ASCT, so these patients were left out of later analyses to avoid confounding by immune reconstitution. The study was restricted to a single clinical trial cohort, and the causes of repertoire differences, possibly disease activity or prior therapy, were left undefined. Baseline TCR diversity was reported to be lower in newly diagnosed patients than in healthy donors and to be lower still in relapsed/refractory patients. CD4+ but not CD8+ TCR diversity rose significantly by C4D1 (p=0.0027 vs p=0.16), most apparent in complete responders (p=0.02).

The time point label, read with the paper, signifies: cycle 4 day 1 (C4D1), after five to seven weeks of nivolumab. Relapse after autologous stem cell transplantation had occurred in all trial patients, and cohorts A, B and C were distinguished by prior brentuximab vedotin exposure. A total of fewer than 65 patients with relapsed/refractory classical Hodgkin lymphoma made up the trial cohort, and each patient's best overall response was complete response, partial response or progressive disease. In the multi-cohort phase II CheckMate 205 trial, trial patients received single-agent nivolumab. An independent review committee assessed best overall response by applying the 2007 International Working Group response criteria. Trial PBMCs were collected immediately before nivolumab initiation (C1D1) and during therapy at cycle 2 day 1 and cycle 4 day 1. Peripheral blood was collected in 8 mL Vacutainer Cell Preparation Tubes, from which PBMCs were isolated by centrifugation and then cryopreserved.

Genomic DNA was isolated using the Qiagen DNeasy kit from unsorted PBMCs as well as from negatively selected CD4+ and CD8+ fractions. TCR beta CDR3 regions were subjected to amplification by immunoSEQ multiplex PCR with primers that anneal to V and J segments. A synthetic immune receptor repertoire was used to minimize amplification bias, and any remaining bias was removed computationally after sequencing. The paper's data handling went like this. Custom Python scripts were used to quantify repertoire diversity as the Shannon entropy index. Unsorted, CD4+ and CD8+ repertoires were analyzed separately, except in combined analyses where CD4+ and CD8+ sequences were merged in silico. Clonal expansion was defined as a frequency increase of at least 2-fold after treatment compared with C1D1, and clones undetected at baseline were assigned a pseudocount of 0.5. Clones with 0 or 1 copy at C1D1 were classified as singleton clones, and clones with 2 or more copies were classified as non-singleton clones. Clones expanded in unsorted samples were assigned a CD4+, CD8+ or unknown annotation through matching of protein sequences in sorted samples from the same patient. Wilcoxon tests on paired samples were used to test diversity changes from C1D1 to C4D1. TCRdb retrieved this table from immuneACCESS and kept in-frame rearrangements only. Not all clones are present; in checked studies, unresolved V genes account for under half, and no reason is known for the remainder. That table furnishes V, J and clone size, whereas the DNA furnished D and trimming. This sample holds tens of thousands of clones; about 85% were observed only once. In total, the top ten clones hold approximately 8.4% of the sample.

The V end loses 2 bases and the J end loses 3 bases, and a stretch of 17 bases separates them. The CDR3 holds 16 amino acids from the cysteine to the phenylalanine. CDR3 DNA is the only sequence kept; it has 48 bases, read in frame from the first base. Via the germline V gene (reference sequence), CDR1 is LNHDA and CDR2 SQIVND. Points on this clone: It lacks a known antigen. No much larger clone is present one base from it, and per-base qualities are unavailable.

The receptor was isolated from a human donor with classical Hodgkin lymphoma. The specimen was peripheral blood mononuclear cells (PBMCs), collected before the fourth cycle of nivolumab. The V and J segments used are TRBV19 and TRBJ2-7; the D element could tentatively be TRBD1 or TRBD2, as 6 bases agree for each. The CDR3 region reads CASSISTGRKVYEQYF. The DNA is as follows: TGTGCCAGTAGTATATCAACAGGGAGGAAAGTCTACGAGCAGTACTTC.